This T cell receptor beta chain was documented in a study of CD8 T cells in Susac syndrome. This clonotype was detected once. The CDR3 spans 14 residues. The V gene lost 6 bases and the J gene lost 4 bases, with 16 bases spanning the gap. CDR1 is SQVTM and CDR2 is ANQGSEA in the germline V gene. The study sequenced TCR beta in blood CD8+ and CD4+ T cells. FACS enriched CD8+ TEMRA cells, while bulk CD8+ and CD4+ were negatively isolated. It was with random hexamers that 0.5 to 1 ug RNA was reverse transcribed. A single record per CDR3 protein comes from TCRdb applying MiXCR to the immunoSEQ multiplex PCR reads. Counted here are approximately 270,000 distinct CDR3 sequences, 80% to 95% occurring once; the ten biggest clones make up around 0.07%.

V is TRBV29-1 and J is TRBJ1-5; weak D call: TRBD1 (5 bases). The sequencing sample was made of CD4+ T cells from PBMCs. The sequence derives from a human donor with multiple sclerosis. The CDR3 DNA sequence: TGCAGCGTCTCATTGATGGAGGGGAATCAGCCCCAGCATTTT. This sequence encodes CSVSLMEGNQPQHF.